The sample holds a few counts of the clone carrying this T cell receptor beta chain. Antigen: not known. Since all of the isolated RNA was reverse transcribed, expressed TCRB transcripts were what got sequenced. The protocol was immunoSEQ multiplex PCR, while the TCRdb copy is restricted to in-frame clones and leaves out a portion. The sample records some 290,000 clones, more than 13% being singletons. The data were taken from a study of beta chain features in type 1 diabetes. The wider study: Age, gender and cell yields were alike across patients and healthy donors. Study-level findings and limits: Sequencing of cDNA might inflate the share of cells that strongly express TCR. Type 1 diabetes patients had moderately but significantly shorter TCRB CDR3s in all four CD4+ subsets.

It was via CD45RO/CCR7/CD25/CD127/CD95/CD27 that CD4+ naive, central memory, regulatory and stem cell-like memory cells were sorted. Purity above 98% was achieved in all sorted populations. Germline lookup yields CDR1 MNHEY and CDR2 SVGAGI. V was shortened by 6 bases and J by 1 base, with 13 bases between the two germline ends. The CDR3 totals 14 residues. This receptor was taken from a man aged 25-40 years with type 1 diabetes. Sequencing was carried out using naive CD4+ T cells from blood. V usage is TRBV6-5 and J usage is TRBJ2-7, with a tentative D call TRBD2 (5 bases). The CDR3 bases are TGTGCCAGCAGAATATTAAGGACTTCCTACGAGCAGTACTTC. Protein sequence: CASRILRTSYEQYF.